These T cell receptor beta chains were read from a single sample in a study of T cell responses to AZD1222 COVID-19 vaccine. Profiling relied on immunoSEQ multiplex PCR, and the TCRdb table lists in-frame clones only, not all of them. The table includes approximately 150,000 clones, about 90% detected once. Sequenced here: peripheral blood, sampled 28 days after the second AZD1222 dose. These receptors were obtained from an adult who received the AZD1222 COVID-19 vaccine. Each CDR3 is given with its conserved first and last residue. The order of the fields is D gene, J gene, clone size, V gene, CDR3 DNA, CDR3 protein. D genes are given only for firm matches. Size values are once, few and many counts, or a class for expanded clones, and some rows have none.

d_call: NA; j_call: TRBJ1-6; clone_size: NA; v_call: TRBV7-2; cdr3_nt: TGTGCCAGCAGCTTTATCCGGAATTCACCCCTCCACTTT; cdr3_aa: CASSFIRNSPLHF
d_call: TRBD1; j_call: TRBJ1-1; clone_size: NA; v_call: TRBV5-4; cdr3_nt: TGTGCCAGCAGCTCTCAGGGGGCGCGTTGGGGCCATGAAGCTTTCTTT; cdr3_aa: CASSSQGARWGHEAFF
d_call: NA; j_call: TRBJ1-2; clone_size: NA; v_call: TRBV24-1; cdr3_nt: TGTGCCACCAGTGATTTATATGGCTACACCTTC; cdr3_aa: CATSDLYGYTF
d_call: NA; j_call: TRBJ1-2; clone_size: NA; v_call: TRBV12-3/TRBV12-4; cdr3_nt: TGTGCCAGCAGTGTTAGACTTGTAGGAGGCTACACCTTC; cdr3_aa: CASSVRLVGGYTF
d_call: NA; j_call: TRBJ1-2; clone_size: NA; v_call: TRBV28; cdr3_nt: TGTGCCAGCAGACTTAAAATCGGAGGGGGCTACACCTTC; cdr3_aa: CASRLKIGGGYTF
d_call: NA; j_call: TRBJ1-1; clone_size: NA; v_call: TRBV19; cdr3_nt: TGTGCCAGTAGTCGAACAGGGAGAGTGGAAGCTTTCTTT; cdr3_aa: CASSRTGRVEAFF
d_call: NA; j_call: TRBJ2-3; clone_size: NA; v_call: TRBV28; cdr3_nt: TGTGCCAGCAGTTTTAGGTGGAAGGCGCGGAATACGCAGTATTTT; cdr3_aa: CASSFRWKARNTQYF
d_call: NA; j_call: TRBJ1-4; clone_size: NA; v_call: TRBV6-6; cdr3_nt: TGTGCCAGCAGTTACAACGTGAGAGAAAAACTGTTTTTT; cdr3_aa: CASSYNVREKLFF
d_call: NA; j_call: TRBJ1-1; clone_size: NA; v_call: TRBV27; cdr3_nt: TGTGCCAGCAGTTTGGGAGCTGAAGCTTTCTTT; cdr3_aa: CASSLGAEAFF
d_call: NA; j_call: TRBJ2-2; clone_size: NA; v_call: TRBV6-5; cdr3_nt: TGTGCCAGCTCCTCCCAAGCGAGGGTTACCGGGGAGCTGTTTTTT; cdr3_aa: CASSSQARVTGELFF
d_call: TRBD2; j_call: TRBJ2-3; clone_size: NA; v_call: TRBV14; cdr3_nt: TGTGCCAGCAGCCCTCTGGGGAGGGACGCAGATACGCAGTATTTT; cdr3_aa: CASSPLGRDADTQYF
d_call: NA; j_call: TRBJ1-1; clone_size: NA; v_call: TRBV28; cdr3_nt: TGTGCCAGCAGCACGCCCGGGAAAAGCACTGAAGCTTTCTTT; cdr3_aa: CASSTPGKSTEAFF
d_call: NA; j_call: TRBJ2-7; clone_size: NA; v_call: TRBV12-3/TRBV12-4; cdr3_nt: TGTGCCAGCAGCCTCCAGGGACACGAGCAGTACTTC; cdr3_aa: CASSLQGHEQYF
d_call: NA; j_call: TRBJ1-1; clone_size: NA; v_call: TRBV30; cdr3_nt: TGTGCCTGGGAACGGGACAACAGGTCGGCTTTCTTT; cdr3_aa: CAWERDNRSAFF
d_call: NA; j_call: TRBJ1-3; clone_size: NA; v_call: TRBV18; cdr3_nt: TGTGCCAGCTCACCGGGACTCCTCATCTCTGGAAACACCATATATTTT; cdr3_aa: CASSPGLLISGNTIYF
d_call: TRBD1; j_call: TRBJ1-2; clone_size: NA; v_call: TRBV27; cdr3_nt: TGTGCCAGCCGATACGGGACAGGGGGCAGCATCTATGGCTACACCTTC; cdr3_aa: CASRYGTGGSIYGYTF
d_call: NA; j_call: TRBJ1-1; clone_size: NA; v_call: TRBV20-1; cdr3_nt: TGCAGTGCCCCCATGAACACTGAAGCTTTCTTT; cdr3_aa: CSAPMNTEAFF
d_call: NA; j_call: TRBJ2-4; clone_size: NA; v_call: TRBV6-5; cdr3_nt: TGTGCCAGCACCGGGGGTTTAAGAAACATTCAGTACTTC; cdr3_aa: CASTGGLRNIQYF
d_call: TRBD1; j_call: TRBJ1-5; clone_size: NA; v_call: TRBV5-1; cdr3_nt: TGCGCCAGCAGCTTGGAGGGGGCAGGCCCCAATCAGCCCCAGCATTTT; cdr3_aa: CASSLEGAGPNQPQHF
d_call: NA; j_call: TRBJ1-1; clone_size: NA; v_call: TRBV5-5; cdr3_nt: TGTGCCAGCAGCTACCAACTCGTGGGGTCTACTGAAGCTTTCTTT; cdr3_aa: CASSYQLVGSTEAFF
d_call: NA; j_call: TRBJ1-2; clone_size: few; v_call: TRBV19; cdr3_nt: TGTGCCAGTAGTACCACAGGTGGTGACGGCTACACCTTC; cdr3_aa: CASSTTGGDGYTF
d_call: NA; j_call: TRBJ1-5; clone_size: NA; v_call: TRBV28; cdr3_nt: TGTGCCAGCAGTTTATCCGACAGGAACAATCAGCCCCAGCATTTT; cdr3_aa: CASSLSDRNNQPQHF
d_call: NA; j_call: TRBJ1-3; clone_size: NA; v_call: TRBV9; cdr3_nt: TGTGCCAGCGCTTGGGGGGACTCTGGAAACACCATATATTTT; cdr3_aa: CASAWGDSGNTIYF
d_call: TRBD1; j_call: TRBJ1-1; clone_size: NA; v_call: TRBV5-1; cdr3_nt: TGCGCCAGCAGCCCGCGACAGGGTGGGGGCACTGAAGCTTTCTTT; cdr3_aa: CASSPRQGGGTEAFF
d_call: TRBD2; j_call: TRBJ2-1; clone_size: NA; v_call: TRBV5-5; cdr3_nt: TGTGCCAGCAGCTCAACTAGCGGTAGCTCCTACAATGAGCAGTTCTTC; cdr3_aa: CASSSTSGSSYNEQFF
d_call: NA; j_call: TRBJ1-5; clone_size: NA; v_call: TRBV7-2; cdr3_nt: TGTGCCAGCAGCCCACAGGGTAGCAATCAGCCCCAGCATTTT; cdr3_aa: CASSPQGSNQPQHF
d_call: TRBD2; j_call: TRBJ2-2; clone_size: NA; v_call: TRBV7-9; cdr3_nt: TGTGCCAGCAGCTTAGCGCTAGGCACCGGGACTAAGAACACCGGGGAGCTGTTTTTT; cdr3_aa: CASSLALGTGTKNTGELFF
d_call: TRBD1; j_call: TRBJ1-1; clone_size: NA; v_call: TRBV18; cdr3_nt: TGTGCCAGCTCCGAGGGGGCGAACACTGAAGCTTTCTTT; cdr3_aa: CASSEGANTEAFF
d_call: NA; j_call: TRBJ2-2; clone_size: NA; v_call: TRBV24-1; cdr3_nt: TGTGCCACCAGTGACAGGATTTACACCGGGGAGCTGTTTTTT; cdr3_aa: CATSDRIYTGELFF
d_call: NA; j_call: TRBJ1-1; clone_size: NA; v_call: TRBV3-1/TRBV3-2; cdr3_nt: TGTGCCAGCAGCCTTGGAGTAGTTTCTGGCACTGAAGCTTTCTTT; cdr3_aa: CASSLGVVSGTEAFF
d_call: TRBD2; j_call: TRBJ2-1; clone_size: medium-sized; v_call: TRBV7-8; cdr3_nt: TGTGCCAGCAGCTACGGGACTAGGTACTCCTACAATGAGCAGTTCTTC; cdr3_aa: CASSYGTRYSYNEQFF
d_call: NA; j_call: TRBJ1-6; clone_size: NA; v_call: TRBV3-1/TRBV3-2; cdr3_nt: TGTGCCAGCAGCCCCTCACCTGGGTCACCCCTCCACTTT; cdr3_aa: CASSPSPGSPLHF
d_call: NA; j_call: TRBJ2-2; clone_size: NA; v_call: TRBV11-2; cdr3_nt: TGTGCCAGCAGCTTCGGGCAGGGGAACACCGGGGAGCTGTTTTTT; cdr3_aa: CASSFGQGNTGELFF
d_call: TRBD1; j_call: TRBJ1-2; clone_size: few; v_call: TRBV2; cdr3_nt: TGTGCCATACCAACCGGACAGGCCTATGGCTACACCTTC; cdr3_aa: CAIPTGQAYGYTF
d_call: TRBD1; j_call: TRBJ1-1; clone_size: NA; v_call: TRBV14; cdr3_nt: TGTGCCAGCAGCCCCCACAGGGGGCGGGTGAACACTGAAGCTTTCTTT; cdr3_aa: CASSPHRGRVNTEAFF
d_call: NA; j_call: TRBJ1-1; clone_size: NA; v_call: TRBV3-1/TRBV3-2; cdr3_nt: TGTGCCAGCAGCCACCTGTCGAGTTTAGGGATGAACACTGAAGCTTTCTTT; cdr3_aa: CASSHLSSLGMNTEAFF
d_call: TRBD1; j_call: TRBJ2-4; clone_size: NA; v_call: TRBV12-5; cdr3_nt: TGTGCTAGTGGTTCCGGACAGGGAAAAAACATTCAGTACTTC; cdr3_aa: CASGSGQGKNIQYF
d_call: NA; j_call: TRBJ1-6; clone_size: NA; v_call: TRBV2; cdr3_nt: TGTGCCAGGAGGACAGAGGTTAATTCACCCCTCCACTTT; cdr3_aa: CARRTEVNSPLHF
d_call: NA; j_call: TRBJ1-4; clone_size: NA; v_call: TRBV18; cdr3_nt: TGTGCCAGCTCACCAGACCGAACAGGTCTAGCAAATGAAAAACTGTTTTTT; cdr3_aa: CASSPDRTGLANEKLFF
d_call: NA; j_call: TRBJ2-3; clone_size: NA; v_call: TRBV7-2; cdr3_nt: TGTGCCAGCAGCTTTCTCGGAACAGATACGCAGTATTTT; cdr3_aa: CASSFLGTDTQYF
d_call: TRBD1; j_call: TRBJ2-2; clone_size: NA; v_call: TRBV6-5; cdr3_nt: TGTGCCAGCAGTCTGGGACAGCTGAACACCGGGGAGCTGTTTTTT; cdr3_aa: CASSLGQLNTGELFF
d_call: TRBD2; j_call: TRBJ2-1; clone_size: NA; v_call: TRBV27; cdr3_nt: TGTGCCAGCAGTTCCATCCCCCCCGTGAGCGGGAGTTTCGGGAATGAGCAGTTCTTC; cdr3_aa: CASSSIPPVSGSFGNEQFF